The entry that follows covers one TCR beta chain sequence. Its antigen is unidentified. The data belong to a study of cytomegalovirus exposure and HLA in healthy donors. This PCR relied on a set of 60 Vbeta primers and 13 Jbeta primers. The data were produced by immunoSEQ multiplex PCR, yet TCRdb's version contains in-frame clones alone and is incomplete. The repertoire holds fewer than 150,000 clones, with over 60% as singletons. Whole-study findings and limits: In a later analysis, common viral pathogens appeared linked to several of the most significant clusters.

This CDR3 spans 14 amino acids. Germline loops: CDR1 SNHLY, CDR2 FYNNEI. The V end was cut by 4 bases, the J end by 6 bases, with 10 bases between. The receptor was derived from a man aged 40-49 years in good health and CMV-seropositive. What was sequenced was PBMCs. This chain connects TRBV2 to TRBJ1-6, with no clear D. This CDR3 is CASSVGRLNSPLHF. For the CDR3, the DNA is TGTGCCAGCAGTGTCGGGAGGCTTAATTCACCCCTCCACTTT.